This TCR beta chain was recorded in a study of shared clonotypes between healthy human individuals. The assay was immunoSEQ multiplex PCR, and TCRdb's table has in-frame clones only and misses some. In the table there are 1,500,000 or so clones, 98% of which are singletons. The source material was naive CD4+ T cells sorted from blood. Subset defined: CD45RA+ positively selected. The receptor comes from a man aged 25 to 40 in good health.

CDR3 coding DNA: TGTGCCAGCAGCTCGGGACTAGCCCTAGGCTCCTACGAGCAGTACTTC. Protein: CASSSGLALGSYEQYF. The chain combines TRBV7-2 with TRBJ2-7, with 9 nucleotides matching TRBD2. V lost 4 bases, J lost 0 bases, and 7 bases stayed unmatched. CDR3 length: 16 amino acids. The germline V gene has CDR1 SGHTA and CDR2 FQGNSA.